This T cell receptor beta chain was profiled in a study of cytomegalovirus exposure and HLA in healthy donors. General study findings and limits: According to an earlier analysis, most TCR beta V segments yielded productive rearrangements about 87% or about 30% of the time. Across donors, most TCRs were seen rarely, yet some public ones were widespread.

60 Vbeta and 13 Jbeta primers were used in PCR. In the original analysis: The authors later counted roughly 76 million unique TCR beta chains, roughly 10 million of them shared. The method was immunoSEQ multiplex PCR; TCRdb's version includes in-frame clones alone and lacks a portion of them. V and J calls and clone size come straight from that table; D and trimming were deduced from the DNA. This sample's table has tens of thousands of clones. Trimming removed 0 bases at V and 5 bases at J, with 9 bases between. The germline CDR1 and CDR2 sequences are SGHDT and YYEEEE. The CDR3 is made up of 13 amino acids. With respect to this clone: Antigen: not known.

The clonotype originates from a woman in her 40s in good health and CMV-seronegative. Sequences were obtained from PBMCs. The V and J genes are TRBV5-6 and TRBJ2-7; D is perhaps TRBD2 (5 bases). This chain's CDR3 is CASSLGGVNEQYF. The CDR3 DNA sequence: TGTGCCAGCAGCTTGGGGGGAGTAAACGAGCAGTACTTC.